One and the same sample provided the 32 T cell receptor beta chains below, sequenced in a study of blood T cells in healthy people across ages. A J-beta primer mix and a sample-barcoded 5' primer were used in a second PCR of about 7 to 11 cycles. TCRdb called the 5' RACE reads again in MiXCR, with one record for every CDR3 protein. The table includes about 1.8 million distinct CDR3 sequences, 49% detected once. Sequencing was carried out using blood. These receptors originate from a woman in her 40s in good health.

The rearrangement links TRBV4-3 to TRBJ1-2; 8 nucleotides line up with TRBD1. V lost 0 bases and J lost 4; bases outside the gene matches: 4. This CDR3 contains 15 residues. The germline V gene encodes CDR1 LGHNA and CDR2 YSLEER. The chain's CDR3 is CASSQDAGQAYGYTF. CDR3 in DNA: TGCGCCAGCAGCCAAGACGCGGGACAGGCCTATGGCTACACCTTC.

This clonotype has just a few counts. CDR3 in DNA: TGTGCCAGCAGTTGGCAGGGGCGGACAGCCAAAAACATTCAGTACTTC. Protein product: CASSWQGRTAKNIQYF. This sequence joins TRBV6-6 and TRBJ2-4; D is perhaps TRBD1 (6 bases). The CDR3 consists of 16 residues. Trimming cost V 4 bases and J 0 bases, with 13 bases left between them. CDR1 is MNHNY, CDR2 SVGAGI, per germline (reference sequence).

This chain uses TRBV2 with TRBJ2-7; the match to TRBD2 covers 10 bases. CDR1 is SNHLY and CDR2 is FYNNEI in the germline V gene. With V trimmed by 8 bases and J by 3 bases, 4 bases remained unmatched. This CDR3 has 13 amino acids. The DNA of the CDR3 is TGTGCCAGCTTGCTAGCGGGGGTCTACGAGCAGTACTTC. This translates into CASLLAGVYEQYF. Using reference TRBV2 and TRBJ2-7 for the parts outside the CDR3, the full variable domain is EPEVTQTPSHQVTQMGQEVILRCVPISNHLYFYWYRQILGQKVEFLVSFYNNEISEKSEIFDDQFSVERPDGSNFTLKIRSTKLEDSAMYFCASLLAGVYEQYFGPGTRLTVT.

A few counts support this clonotype. This chain's CDR3 is CASTPGGGENIQYF. CDR3 DNA: TGTGCCAGCACCCCCGGAGGAGGCGAAAACATTCAGTACTTC. The chain links TRBV28 to TRBJ2-4, with a weak D call TRBD2 (5 bases). V lost 7 bases to trimming and J lost 5 bases, with 15 bases between them. CDR1 MDHEN and CDR2 SYDVKM come from the germline V gene. The CDR3 sequence is 14 residues long. Supplemented by reference TRBV28 and TRBJ2-4, the full variable domain reads DVKVTQSSRYLVKRTGEKVFLECVQDMDHENMFWYRQDPGLGLRLIYFSYDVKMKEKGDIPEGYSVSREKKERFSLILESASTNQTSMYLCASTPGGGENIQYFGAGTRLSVL.

There are a few counts of this clonotype. The J gene is TRBJ2-5, the V gene TRBV12-3 or TRBV12-4; D remains ambiguous. V was clipped by 2 bases and J by 2 bases, with 15 bases between them. This CDR3 region has 16 residues. CDR3 nucleotides: TGTGCCAGCAGTTTATGGAAAGTATCAGGACAAGAGACCCAGTACTTC. Its protein product is CASSLWKVSGQETQYF.

This chain joins TRBV5-1 and TRBJ2-3; D possibly matches TRBD1 or TRBD2 (6 bases each). The germline CDR1 and CDR2 sequences are SGHRS and YFSETQ. V was clipped by 1 base and J by 0 bases, with 18 bases between them. The CDR3 runs to 18 residues. The CDR3 DNA reads as TGCGCCAGCAGCTTGCCACGTGGAGGGGGGCGAAGCACAGATACGCAGTATTTT. It codes for CASSLPRGGGRSTDTQYF.

V gene TRBV20-1 combines with J gene TRBJ2-5, with 13 nucleotides matching TRBD2. CDR3 length: 15 residues. Trimming removed 5 bases from V and 4 bases from J; junction bases left unmatched: 7. CDR1 is DFQATT, CDR2 SNEGSKA, per germline (reference sequence). CDR3 loop: CSAAVLAGGRETQYF. The CDR3 DNA follows: TGCAGTGCTGCTGTACTAGCGGGGGGGCGAGAGACCCAGTACTTC.

The chain employs TRBV4-1 and TRBJ1-6; D may be TRBD1 (6 bases). The CDR3 spans 18 residues. Deletions cut 4 bases from V and 0 bases from J, with 16 bases between. Germline V gene sequence: CDR1 MGHRA, CDR2 YSYEKL. CDR3 sequence (DNA): TGCGCCAGCAGCCCCCAGTCGGGACAAAGCTCCTATAATTCACCCCTCCACTTT. It specifies CASSPQSGQSSYNSPLHF.

This clonotype has only a few counts. This chain links TRBV7-2 with TRBJ2-1; TRBD1 matches 7 bases. Germline lookup yields CDR1 SGHTA and CDR2 FQGNSA. This CDR3 is 15 amino acids long. With V trimmed by 1 base and J by 5 bases, 5 bases remained unmatched. This CDR3 is CASSLEPGGNNEQFF. Written as DNA, the CDR3 is TGTGCCAGCAGCTTAGAGCCAGGGGGAAACAATGAGCAGTTCTTC.

The rearrangement links TRBV5-1 to TRBJ1-4; 9 bases line up with TRBD1. V was clipped by 5 bases and J by 7 bases; unmatched bases: 6. Germline loops: CDR1 SGHRS, CDR2 YFSETQ. This CDR3 region has 14 residues. The chain's CDR3 is CASRAGTGTEKLFF. DNA of the CDR3: TGCGCCAGCAGAGCCGGGACAGGGACTGAAAAACTGTTTTTT. The full variable domain, with the rest looked up from reference TRBV5-1 and TRBJ1-4, is KAGVTQTPRYLIKTRGQQVTLSCSPISGHRSVSWYQQTPGQGLQFLFEYFSETQRNKGNFPGRFSGRQFSNSRSEMNVSTLELGDSALYLCASRAGTGTEKLFFGSGTQLSVL.

The chain has TRBV5-1 and TRBJ2-1, with D possibly being TRBD2 (5 bases). Trimming shortened V by 7 bases and J by 15 bases, and 17 bases separated the two germline ends. Germline V gene data show CDR1 as SGHRS and CDR2 as YFSETQ. The CDR3 is made up of 11 amino acids. CDR3 in amino acids: CASLTGSRAFF. CDR3 bases: TGCGCCAGCTTAACGGGATCGCGGGCGTTCTTC.

This chain links TRBV15 with TRBJ2-1; TRBD2 matches 8 bases. The CDR3 runs 15 residues. Looked up from germline, CDR1 is LNHNV and CDR2 is YYDKDF (reference sequence). V shed 0 bases, J shed 9 bases, and the junction held 7 bases outside the gene matches. The CDR3 DNA sequence: TGTGCCACCAGCAGAGACGGCGGGGGGCCCTTTGAGCAGTTCTTC. Its translation: CATSRDGGGPFEQFF.

The chain carries TRBV4-1 and TRBJ1-5, with 9 bases matching TRBD1. V was pared by 3 bases and J by 9 bases, with 9 bases of the junction left unmatched. The CDR3 covers 15 residues. Germline CDR1 is MGHRA and CDR2 is YSYEKL. The CDR3: CASSQGQGAPWPQHF. CDR3 nucleotide sequence: TGCGCCAGCAGCCAGGGACAGGGAGCCCCATGGCCCCAGCATTTT.

The chain has TRBV24-1 and TRBJ2-1; 11 positions match TRBD1. The CDR3 loop spans 16 amino acids. Trimming took 3 bases from V and 6 from J; bases not matched to a gene: 6. Germline CDR1 is KGHDR and CDR2 is SFDVKD. The CDR3 here is CATSDPGTGGRNEQFF. CDR3 DNA sequence: TGTGCCACCAGTGATCCAGGGACAGGGGGTCGCAATGAGCAGTTCTTC.

The J gene is TRBJ2-5, the V gene TRBV5-6; no firm D call. There are 13 residues in the CDR3. V gave up 1 base and J gave up 5 bases, with 9 bases separating them. Germline V gives CDR1 SGHDT, CDR2 YYEEEE. The CDR3 sequence is CASSLQRTETQYF. The CDR3 DNA is TGTGCCAGCAGCTTGCAGAGGACCGAGACCCAGTACTTC.

The chain links TRBV2 to TRBJ2-5; a possible D gene is TRBD1 (5 bases). The J call could be wrong; TRBJ2-7 is a better fit for the DNA end. The CDR3 totals 14 residues. Germline CDR1 reads SNHLY; CDR2 reads FYNNEI. CDR3 sequence: CASSEGWGQYEQYF. The CDR3 DNA reads TGTGCCAGCAGTGAAGGATGGGGCCAATACGAGCAGTACTTC.

The chain carries TRBV7-2 and TRBJ2-5; D might be TRBD1 or TRBD2, each matching 5 bases. CDR3 size: 16 residues. CDR1 is SGHTA, CDR2 FQGNSA, per germline. The V end lost 1 base, the J end lost 8 bases, and 20 bases lay between the germline ends. The CDR3 protein is CASSLGLAGPGATQYF. The CDR3 region has the DNA TGTGCCAGCAGCTTAGGGTTGGCCGGGCCCGGGGCCACCCAGTACTTC.

The chain carries TRBV20-1 and TRBJ2-3; 11 bases are a match to TRBD2. CDR3 length equals 15 residues. The V segment lost 5 bases and the J segment 2 bases; nucleotides outside the gene matches: 6. CDR1 is DFQATT and CDR2 is SNEGSKA in the germline V gene (reference sequence). CDR3 sequence: CSAPRLAGFTDTQYF. The CDR3 region has the DNA TGCAGTGCTCCCCGACTAGCGGGGTTCACAGATACGCAGTATTTT.

This chain links TRBV15 with TRBJ1-2; tentatively, D is TRBD1 (5 bases). The CDR3 is 15 residues long. CDR1 LNHNV and CDR2 YYDKDF come from the germline V gene (reference sequence). Trimming removed 0 bases from V and 6 bases from J, with 14 bases in between. The CDR3 nucleotides are TGTGCCACCAGCAGAGATGGGCAGGGAATCGATGGCTACACCTTC. It specifies CATSRDGQGIDGYTF.

The chain combines TRBV9 with TRBJ2-5, with D perhaps given as TRBD1 or TRBD2 (6 bases each). The germline gives CDR1 SGDLS, CDR2 YYNGEE. The V gene lost 4 bases and the J gene lost 5 bases, with 18 bases spanning the gap. The CDR3 sequence is 15 residues long. The CDR3 DNA sequence: TGTGCCAGCAGCCCCCCTAAGGGGGGCCCCGAGACCCAGTACTTC. Amino acids: CASSPPKGGPETQYF.

This chain connects TRBV28 to TRBJ1-1; tentatively, D is TRBD1 (5 bases). Germline CDR1 is MDHEN and CDR2 is SYDVKM. V shed 3 bases and J shed 4 bases, with 12 bases lying between them. CDR3 length equals 14 residues. CDR3 region: CASSFRGEVTEAFF. As DNA, the CDR3 is TGTGCCAGCAGTTTTCGAGGGGAAGTCACTGAAGCTTTCTTT.

The chain links TRBV7-2 to TRBJ2-5, with D unclear. The germline V gene has CDR1 SGHTA and CDR2 FQGNSA. V lost 7 bases and J lost 5, with 14 bases in between. The CDR3 contains 13 residues. CDR3: CASNFRAEETQYF. The CDR3 nucleotides are TGTGCCAGCAACTTCCGGGCCGAGGAGACCCAGTACTTC. The full variable domain, rest sourced from reference TRBV7-2 and TRBJ2-5, is GAGVSQSPSNKVTEKGKDVELRCDPISGHTALYWYRQSLGQGLEFLIYFQGNSAPDKSGLPSDRFSAERTGGSVSTLTIQRTQQEDSAVYLCASNFRAEETQYFGPGTRLLVL.

This sequence joins TRBV28 and TRBJ1-2; 8 bases match TRBD1. Germline values: CDR1 MDHEN, CDR2 SYDVKM. V lost 6 bases and J lost 4; bases outside the gene matches: 10. CDR3 length: 15 residues. CDR3 bases: TGTGCCAGCAGACCCGGACAGGGCAAAGGCTATGGCTACACCTTC. Translated, it gives CASRPGQGKGYGYTF.

V usage is TRBV28 and J usage is TRBJ2-1; D gene uncertain. The CDR3 runs 15 residues. V lost 3 bases to trimming and J lost 6 bases, with 15 bases between them. Germline V gene sequence: CDR1 MDHEN, CDR2 SYDVKM. The CDR3 spells CASSFFGLIGNEQFF. The CDR3 nucleotides are TGTGCCAGCAGTTTTTTTGGATTAATAGGCAATGAGCAGTTCTTC.

This clonotype has at least ten counts. The CDR3 DNA reads as TGCAGCGTTGATCACAGTAGTCTCAATGAGCAGTTCTTC. This sequence encodes CSVDHSSLNEQFF. The rearrangement uses TRBV29-1 and TRBJ2-1; D unresolved. Trimming removed 3 bases from V and 6 bases from J, with 12 bases in between. The CDR3 is 13 amino acids. The germline V gene encodes CDR1 SQVTM and CDR2 ANQGSEA.

The rearrangement links TRBV6-2 or TRBV6-3 to TRBJ2-3, with 13 bases identical to TRBD2. CDR1 and CDR2 (germline): MNHEY, SVGEGT. The CDR3 consists of 14 residues. Losses at the gene ends were 11 bases for V and 8 bases for J; bases not matched to a gene: 10. CDR3 sequence (DNA): TGTGCCTGTACGAGGACTAGCGGGGGACGTACGCAGTATTTT. Translating gives CACTRTSGGRTQYF.

This rearrangement joins TRBV3-1 to TRBJ1-5, with D possibly TRBD1 on 6 matching bases. Trimming took 1 base from V and 6 from J, leaving 13 bases between them. The CDR3 consists of 15 residues. Per the germline V gene, CDR1 is LGHDT and CDR2 is YNNKEL (reference sequence). This CDR3 reads CASSQGRGSSQPQHF. CDR3 nucleotides: TGTGCCAGCAGCCAAGGCAGGGGATCGTCTCAGCCCCAGCATTTT.

The chain employs TRBV6-2 or TRBV6-3 and TRBJ2-7, with 10 bases matching TRBD2. This CDR3 contains 15 residues. Germline V CDR1 and CDR2: MNHEY, SVGEGT. Germline trimming cut 1 base from V and 3 bases from J; bases unmatched to any gene: 3. CDR3 nucleotide sequence: TGTGCCAGCAGTTACTTGGGACTAGCGCGCTACGAGCAGTACTTC. Translation: CASSYLGLARYEQYF.

The rearrangement links TRBV6-5 to TRBJ1-2, with D unclear. Trimming took 2 bases from V and 7 from J, leaving 11 bases between them. CDR3 length: 13 amino acids. Germline-derived CDR1 and CDR2 are MNHEY and SVGAGI. The CDR3 nucleotides are TGTGCCAGCAGTTACGGGAGAGGTTGTGGCTACACCTTC. Its protein product is CASSYGRGCGYTF.

This chain uses TRBV7-9 with TRBJ2-7; 7 bases align to TRBD1. In germline, CDR1 is SEHNR, CDR2 FQNEAQ (reference sequence). The CDR3 covers 14 residues. The V and J ends lost 7 bases and 3 bases, in that order; junction bases with no gene match: 9. For the CDR3, the DNA is TGTGCCAGCATCTCCCGGGACAGATACTACGAGCAGTACTTC. Amino acid sequence: CASISRDRYYEQYF.

The V gene is TRBV28, the J gene TRBJ2-1, with 9 bases lining up with TRBD1. The CDR3 spans 16 residues. J lost 9 bases, V lost 7 bases, and 16 bases had no gene match. Germline assignment: CDR1 MDHEN and CDR2 SYDVKM. The CDR3 region has the DNA TGTGCCAGCACACCGGACCGGGACAGGGCCAGATTTGAGCAGTTCTTC. Its translation is CASTPDRDRARFEQFF.

This chain links TRBV10-3 with TRBJ2-7; D might be TRBD1 or TRBD2, each matching 5 bases. Germline V gene lookup returns CDR1 ENHRY and CDR2 SYGVKD. The CDR3 has 14 amino acids. Deletions cut 6 bases from V and 4 bases from J, with 16 bases between. The CDR3 spells CAIRWDGGPYEQYF. CDR3 DNA sequence: TGTGCCATCAGGTGGGACGGTGGTCCGTACGAGCAGTACTTC.